A selection of T cell receptor beta chains follows, all from one sample in a study of technical replicates of blood from a few donors. Measured with immunoSEQ multiplex PCR; TCRdb has only the in-frame clones, and not every one. The sample lists fewer than 45,000 clones; about 96% were seen once. Input material: T cells isolated from PBMCs. The receptors stem from a human donor in good health. Both conserved end residues are part of each CDR3. Each record gives: J gene, D gene, V gene, CDR3 protein. A D gene is named only where the DNA matches it firmly.

>TRBJ1-1|TRBD1|TRBV12-5
CASDPGTGGSEAFF
>TRBJ1-2|-|TRBV6-5
CASRYPGSADGYTF
>TRBJ2-1|TRBD1|TRBV2
CASGDRVNNEQFF
>TRBJ2-5|TRBD1|TRBV15
CATSRTGGGETQYF
>TRBJ2-1|TRBD2|TRBV6-4
CASRISGEGSEQFF
>TRBJ1-5|TRBD1|TRBV4-1
CASSKGQSNQPQHF
>TRBJ1-2|TRBD1|TRBV28
CASSSRTGGIGYGYTF
>TRBJ1-2|-|TRBV5-1
CASSLDQVVPGYTF
>TRBJ1-1|-|TRBV19
CASSARMDSSNPEAFF
>TRBJ1-2|-|TRBV25-1
CASRHGFGGYTF
>TRBJ2-7|TRBD1|TRBV5-6
CASSLRDRYYEQYF
>TRBJ2-3|TRBD2|TRBV9
CASSVRTSGLTDTQYF
>TRBJ1-6|-|TRBV6-1
CANADRDNSPLHF
>TRBJ1-1|-|TRBV9
CASSVAGGDAFF
>TRBJ2-7|TRBD1|TRBV28
CASSTTGTGYYEQYF
>TRBJ2-7|TRBD1|TRBV6-5
CASSYWDRGSYEQYF